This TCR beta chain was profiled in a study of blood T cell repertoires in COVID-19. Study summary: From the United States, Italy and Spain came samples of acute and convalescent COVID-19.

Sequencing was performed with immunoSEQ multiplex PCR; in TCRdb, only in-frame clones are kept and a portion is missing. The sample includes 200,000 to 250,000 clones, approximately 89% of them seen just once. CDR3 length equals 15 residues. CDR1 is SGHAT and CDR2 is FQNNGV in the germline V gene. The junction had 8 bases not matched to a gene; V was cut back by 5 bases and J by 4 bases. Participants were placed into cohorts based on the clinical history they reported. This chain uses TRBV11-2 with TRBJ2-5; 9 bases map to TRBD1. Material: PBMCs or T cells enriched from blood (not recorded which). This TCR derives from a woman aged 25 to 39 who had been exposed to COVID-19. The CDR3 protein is CASSRGQGWRETQYF. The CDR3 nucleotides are TGTGCCAGCAGCAGGGGACAGGGTTGGCGAGAGACCCAGTACTTC. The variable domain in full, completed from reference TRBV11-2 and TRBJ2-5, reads EAGVAQSPRYKIIEKRQSVAFWCNPISGHATLYWYQQILGQGPKLLIQFQNNGVVDDSQLPKDRFSAERLKGVDSTLKIQPAKLEDSAVYLCASSRGQGWRETQYFGPGTRLLVL.